One T cell receptor (beta chain) is described in this entry. The antigen is not known. These data originate in a study of early stage breast cancer tumors. Across the whole study: Average read coverage per sample was about 10-fold.

TCRdb keeps only in-frame clones here, not all; method: immunoSEQ multiplex PCR. The table records nearly 70,000 clones, roughly 80% of them present only once. Whole-study results and caveats: Most shared enriched TCRB sequences were commonly generated ones.

Germline V lookup: CDR1 GTSNPN, CDR2 SVGIG (reference sequence). The CDR3 sequence is 15 residues long. Trimming left V 2 bases short and J 2 bases short, with 15 bases between. The sequence came from a person aged 40 to 50 with breast cancer. The chain couples TRBV30 to TRBJ1-2, with D tentatively TRBD1 (6 bases). Sample: blood. Here the CDR3 DNA reads TGTGCCTGGAGTCAGAACAGGGTGTCCAACTATGGCTACACCTTC. Translating it yields CAWSQNRVSNYGYTF. Supplemented by reference TRBV30 and TRBJ1-2, the full variable domain reads SQTIHQWPATLVQPVGSPLSLECTVEGTSNPNLYWYRQAAGRGLQLLFYSVGIGQISSEVPQNLSASRPQDRQFILSSKKLLLSDSGFYLCAWSQNRVSNYGYTFGSGTRLTVV.